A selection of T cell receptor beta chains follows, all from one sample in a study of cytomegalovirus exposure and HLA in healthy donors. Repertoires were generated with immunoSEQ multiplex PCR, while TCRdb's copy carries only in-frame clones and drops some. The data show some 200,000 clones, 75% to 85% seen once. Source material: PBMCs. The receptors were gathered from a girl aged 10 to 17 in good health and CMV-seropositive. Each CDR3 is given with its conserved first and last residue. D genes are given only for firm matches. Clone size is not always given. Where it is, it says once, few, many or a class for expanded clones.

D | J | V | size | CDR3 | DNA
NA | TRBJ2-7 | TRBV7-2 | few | CASSLSISYEQYF | TGTGCCAGCAGCTTATCAATCTCCTACGAGCAGTACTTC
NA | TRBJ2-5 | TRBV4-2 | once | CASSQEGGPGKTQYF | TGTGCCAGCAGCCAAGAGGGGGGGCCGGGGAAGACCCAGTACTTC
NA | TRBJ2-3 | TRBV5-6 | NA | CASSLGGSRGTDTQYF | TGTGCCAGCAGCTTGGGTGGTAGCCGGGGCACAGATACGCAGTATTTT
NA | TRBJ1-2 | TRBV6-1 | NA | CASSVTGNPYGYTF | TGTGCCAGCAGTGTAACAGGGAACCCCTATGGCTACACCTTC
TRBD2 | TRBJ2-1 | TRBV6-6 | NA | CASSYLAGGTSEQFF | TGTGCCAGCAGTTACTTGGCGGGGGGGACTAGTGAGCAGTTCTTC
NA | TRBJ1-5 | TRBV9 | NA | CASSVGTDQLWEPQHF | TGTGCCAGCAGCGTAGGAACAGACCAACTTTGGGAGCCCCAGCATTTT
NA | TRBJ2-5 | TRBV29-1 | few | CSLGGFGETQYF | TGCAGCCTAGGCGGGTTTGGGGAGACCCAGTACTTC
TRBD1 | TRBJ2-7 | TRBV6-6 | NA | CASSSPDRGAYEQYF | TGTGCCAGCAGTTCCCCGGACAGGGGAGCCTACGAGCAGTACTTC
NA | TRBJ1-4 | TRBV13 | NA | CASSSLRTGRGEKLFF | TGTGCCAGCAGCTCACTCCGGACCGGGCGGGGGGAAAAACTGTTTTTT
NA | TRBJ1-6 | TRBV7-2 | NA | CASSFSQNSPLHF | TGTGCCAGCAGCTTCAGTCAGAATTCACCCCTCCACTTT
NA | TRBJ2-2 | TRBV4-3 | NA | CASSQDTFGSGELFF | TGCGCCAGCAGCCAAGATACCTTCGGGTCCGGGGAGTTGTTTTTT
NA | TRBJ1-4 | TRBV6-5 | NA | CASSYRTGGRLEKLFF | TGTGCCAGCAGCTACAGGACCGGAGGCAGGCTTGAAAAACTGTTTTTT
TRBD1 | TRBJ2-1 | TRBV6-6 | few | CASSRDREGNEQFF | TGTGCCAGCAGTCGGGACAGGGAGGGGAATGAGCAGTTCTTC
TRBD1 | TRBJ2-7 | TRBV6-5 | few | CASSKTRDSSYEQYF | TGTGCCAGCAGTAAGACCCGGGACAGCTCCTACGAGCAGTACTTC
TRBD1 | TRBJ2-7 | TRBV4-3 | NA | CASSPAGTGAYEQYF | TGCGCCAGCAGCCCCGCCGGGACAGGGGCCTACGAGCAGTACTTC
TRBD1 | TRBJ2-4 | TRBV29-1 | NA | CSANRGDNIQYF | TGCAGCGCTAACAGGGGGGACAACATTCAGTACTTC
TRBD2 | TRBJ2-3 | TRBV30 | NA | CAWSPGLAGGTDTQYF | TGTGCCTGGAGTCCGGGACTAGCGGGGGGGACAGATACGCAGTATTTT
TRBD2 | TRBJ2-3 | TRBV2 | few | CASSFSGGVGTDTQYF | TGTGCCAGCAGTTTTAGCGGGGGGGTAGGTACAGATACGCAGTATTTT
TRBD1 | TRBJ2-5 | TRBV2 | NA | CASSHDRAQETQYF | TGTGCCAGCAGTCATGACAGGGCCCAAGAGACCCAGTACTTC
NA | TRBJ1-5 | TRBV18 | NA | CASSPTLDQPQHF | TGTGCCAGCTCACCGACACTTGATCAGCCCCAGCATTTT
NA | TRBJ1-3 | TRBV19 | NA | CASREQGRSGNTIYF | TGTGCCAGTAGGGAACAGGGACGCTCTGGAAACACCATATATTTT
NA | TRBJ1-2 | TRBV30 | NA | CARSGALNYGYTF | TGTGCCAGATCAGGGGCCCTCAACTATGGCTACACCTTC
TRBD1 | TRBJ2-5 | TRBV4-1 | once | CASSLRDRQETQYF | TGCGCCAGCAGCCTCCGGGACAGACAAGAGACCCAGTACTTC
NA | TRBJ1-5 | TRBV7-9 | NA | CASSPGQAGEPQHF | TGTGCCAGCAGCCCTGGACAAGCAGGCGAGCCCCAGCATTTT
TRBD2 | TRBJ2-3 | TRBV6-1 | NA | CASSDGGGHTDTQYF | TGTGCCAGCAGTGATGGCGGGGGGCACACAGATACGCAGTATTTT
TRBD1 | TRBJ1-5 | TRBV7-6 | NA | CASSATGGNQPQHF | TGTGCCAGCAGCGCTACAGGGGGCAATCAGCCCCAGCATTTT
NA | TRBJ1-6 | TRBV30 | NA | CAWRGETRSPLHF | TGTGCCTGGAGAGGGGAAACGAGGTCACCCCTCCACTTT
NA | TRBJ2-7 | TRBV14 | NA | CASSQSGPYEQYF | TGTGCCAGCAGCCAAAGCGGGCCCTACGAGCAGTACTTC
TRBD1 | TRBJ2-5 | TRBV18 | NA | CASSSGTGGEETQYF | TGTGCCAGCTCCAGTGGGACAGGGGGCGAAGAGACCCAGTACTTC